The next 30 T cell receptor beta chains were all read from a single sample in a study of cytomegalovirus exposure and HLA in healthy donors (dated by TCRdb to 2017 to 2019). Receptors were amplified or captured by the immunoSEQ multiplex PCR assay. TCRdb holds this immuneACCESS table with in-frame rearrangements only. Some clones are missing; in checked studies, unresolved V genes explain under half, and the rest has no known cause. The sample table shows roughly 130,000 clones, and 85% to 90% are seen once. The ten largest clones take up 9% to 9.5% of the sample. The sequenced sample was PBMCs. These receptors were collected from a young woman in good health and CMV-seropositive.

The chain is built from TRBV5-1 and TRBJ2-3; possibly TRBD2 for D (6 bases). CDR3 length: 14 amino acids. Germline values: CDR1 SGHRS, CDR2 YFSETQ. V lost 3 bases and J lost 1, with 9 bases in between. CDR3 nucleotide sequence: TGCGCCAGCAGCTCGGAGCGGGGCACAGATACGCAGTATTTT. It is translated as CASSSERGTDTQYF.

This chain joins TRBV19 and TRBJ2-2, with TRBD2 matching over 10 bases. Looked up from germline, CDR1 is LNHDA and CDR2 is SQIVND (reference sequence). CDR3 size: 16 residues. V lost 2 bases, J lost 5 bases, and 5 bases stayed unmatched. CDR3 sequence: CASSISSGGATGELFF. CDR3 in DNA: TGTGCCAGTAGTATATCGAGCGGGGGGGCGACCGGGGAGCTGTTTTTT. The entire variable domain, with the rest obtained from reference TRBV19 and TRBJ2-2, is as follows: DGGITQSPKYLFRKEGQNVTLSCEQNLNHDAMYWYRQDPGQGLRLIYYSQIVNDFQKGDIAEGYSVSREKKESFPLTVTSAQKNPTAFYLCASSISSGGATGELFFGEGSRLTVL.

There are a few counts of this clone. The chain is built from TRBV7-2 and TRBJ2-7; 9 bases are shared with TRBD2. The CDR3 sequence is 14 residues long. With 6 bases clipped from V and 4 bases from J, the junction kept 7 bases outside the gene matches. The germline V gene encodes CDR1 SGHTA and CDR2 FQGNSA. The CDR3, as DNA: TGTGCCAGCAGTCACATTAGCGGGGGATACGAGCAGTACTTC. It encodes CASSHISGGYEQYF. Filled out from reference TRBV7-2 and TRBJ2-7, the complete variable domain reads GAGVSQSPSNKVTEKGKDVELRCDPISGHTALYWYRQSLGQGLEFLIYFQGNSAPDKSGLPSDRFSAERTGGSVSTLTIQRTQQEDSAVYLCASSHISGGYEQYFGPGTRLTVT.

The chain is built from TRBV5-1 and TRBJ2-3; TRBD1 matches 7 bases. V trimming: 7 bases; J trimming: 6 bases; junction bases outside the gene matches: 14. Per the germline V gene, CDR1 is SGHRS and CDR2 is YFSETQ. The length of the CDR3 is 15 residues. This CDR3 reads CASGPTGFQPDTQYF. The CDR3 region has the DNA TGCGCCAGCGGCCCGACAGGGTTTCAACCTGATACGCAGTATTTT.

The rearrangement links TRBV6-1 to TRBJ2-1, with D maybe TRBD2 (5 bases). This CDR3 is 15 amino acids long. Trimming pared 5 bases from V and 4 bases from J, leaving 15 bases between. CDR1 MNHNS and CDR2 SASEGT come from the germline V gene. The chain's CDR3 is CASSTRGIWYNEQFF. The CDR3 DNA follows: TGTGCCAGCAGTACCCGGGGTATCTGGTACAATGAGCAGTTCTTC.

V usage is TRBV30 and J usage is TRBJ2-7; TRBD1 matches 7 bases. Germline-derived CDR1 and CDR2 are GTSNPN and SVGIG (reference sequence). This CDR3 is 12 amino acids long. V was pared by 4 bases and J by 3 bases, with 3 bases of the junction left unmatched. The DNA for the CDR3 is TGTGCCTGGAAGGCAGGGGGCTACGAGCAGTACTTC. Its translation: CAWKAGGYEQYF.

The CDR3: CASRFNRVSNTGELFF. The DNA of the CDR3 is TGTGCCAGCAGATTCAACAGGGTCAGTAACACCGGGGAGCTGTTTTTT. The chain combines TRBV2 with TRBJ2-2, with a weak D call TRBD1 (6 bases). The CDR3 is made up of 16 amino acids. Germline lookup yields CDR1 SNHLY and CDR2 FYNNEI. V gave up 6 bases and J gave up 2 bases, with 16 bases separating them. Based on the CDR3 plus reference TRBV2 and TRBJ2-2, the full variable domain is EPEVTQTPSHQVTQMGQEVILRCVPISNHLYFYWYRQILGQKVEFLVSFYNNEISEKSEIFDDQFSVERPDGSNFTLKIRSTKLEDSAMYFCASRFNRVSNTGELFFGEGSRLTVL.

The CDR3 region is CASSQDRVRSPLHF. The CDR3 coding sequence is TGTGCCAGCAGCCAAGATCGGGTCCGGTCACCCCTCCACTTT. The rearrangement links TRBV14 to TRBJ1-6, with unresolved D. CDR3 length equals 14 residues. Germline lookup yields CDR1 SGHDN and CDR2 FVKESK. The V end was cut by 0 bases, the J end by 10 bases, with 10 bases between. Based on the CDR3 plus reference TRBV14 and TRBJ1-6, the full variable domain is EAGVTQFPSHSVIEKGQTVTLRCDPISGHDNLYWYRRVMGKEIKFLLHFVKESKQDESGMPNNRFLAERTGGTYSTLKVQPAELEDSGVYFCASSQDRVRSPLHFGNGTRLTVT.

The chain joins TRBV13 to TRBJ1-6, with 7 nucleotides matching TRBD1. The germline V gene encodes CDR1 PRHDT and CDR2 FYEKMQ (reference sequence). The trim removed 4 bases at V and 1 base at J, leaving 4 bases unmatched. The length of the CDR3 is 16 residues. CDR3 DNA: TGTGCCAGCAGCTCCTCAGGGGGTTCCTATAATTCACCCCTCCACTTT. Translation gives CASSSSGGSYNSPLHF.

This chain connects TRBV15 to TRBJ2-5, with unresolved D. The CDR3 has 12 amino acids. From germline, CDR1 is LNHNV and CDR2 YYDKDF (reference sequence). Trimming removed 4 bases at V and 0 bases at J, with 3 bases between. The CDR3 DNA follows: TGTGCCACCAGCATATACCAAGAGACCCAGTACTTC. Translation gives CATSIYQETQYF. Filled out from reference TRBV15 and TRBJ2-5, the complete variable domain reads DAMVIQNPRYQVTQFGKPVTLSCSQTLNHNVMYWYQQKSSQAPKLLFHYYDKDFNNEADTPDNFQSRRPNTSFCFLDIRSPGLGDTAMYLCATSIYQETQYFGPGTRLLVL.

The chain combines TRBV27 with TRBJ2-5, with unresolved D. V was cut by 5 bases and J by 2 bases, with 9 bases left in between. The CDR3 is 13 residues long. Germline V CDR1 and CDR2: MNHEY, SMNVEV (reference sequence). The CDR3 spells CASSRSRQETQYF. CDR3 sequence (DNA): TGTGCCAGCAGTCGGTCCCGGCAAGAGACCCAGTACTTC.

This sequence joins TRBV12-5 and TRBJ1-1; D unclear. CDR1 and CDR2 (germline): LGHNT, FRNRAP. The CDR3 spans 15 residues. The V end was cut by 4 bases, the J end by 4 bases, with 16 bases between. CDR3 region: CASGSSSGYLTEAFF. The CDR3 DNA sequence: TGTGCTAGTGGTTCCTCCTCGGGTTACCTCACTGAAGCTTTCTTT.

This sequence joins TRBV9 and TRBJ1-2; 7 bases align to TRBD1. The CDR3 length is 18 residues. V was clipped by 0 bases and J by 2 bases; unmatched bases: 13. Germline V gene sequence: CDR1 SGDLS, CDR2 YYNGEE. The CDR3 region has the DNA TGTGCCAGCAGCGTAGACCCGGGGCGACAGGGAATAAACTATGGCTACACCTTC. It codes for CASSVDPGRQGINYGYTF.

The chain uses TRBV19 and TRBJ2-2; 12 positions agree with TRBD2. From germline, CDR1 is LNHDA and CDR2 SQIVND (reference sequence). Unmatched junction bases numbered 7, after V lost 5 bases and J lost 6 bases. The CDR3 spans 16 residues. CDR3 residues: CASSPLAGGPAGELFF. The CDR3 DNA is TGTGCCAGTAGTCCGCTAGCGGGGGGGCCCGCCGGGGAGCTGTTTTTT.

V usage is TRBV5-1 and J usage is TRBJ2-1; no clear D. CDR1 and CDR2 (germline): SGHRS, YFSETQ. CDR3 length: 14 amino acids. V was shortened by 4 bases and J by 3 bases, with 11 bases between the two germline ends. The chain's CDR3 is CASSLNTGYNEQFF. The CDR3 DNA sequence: TGCGCCAGCAGCCTAAACACGGGCTACAATGAGCAGTTCTTC.

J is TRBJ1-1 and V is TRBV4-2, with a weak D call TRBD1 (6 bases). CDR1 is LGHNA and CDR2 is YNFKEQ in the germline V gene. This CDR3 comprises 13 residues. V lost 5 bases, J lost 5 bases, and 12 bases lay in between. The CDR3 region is CASSSQGWTEAFF. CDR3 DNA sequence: TGTGCCAGCAGCAGTCAGGGGTGGACTGAAGCTTTCTTT.

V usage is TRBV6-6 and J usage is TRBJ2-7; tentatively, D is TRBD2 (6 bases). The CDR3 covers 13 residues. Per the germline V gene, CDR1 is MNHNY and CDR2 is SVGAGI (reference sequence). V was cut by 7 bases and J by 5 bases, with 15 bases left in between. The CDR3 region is CASTGSGVNEQYF. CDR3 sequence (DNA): TGTGCCAGCACGGGGTCGGGGGTCAACGAGCAGTACTTC.

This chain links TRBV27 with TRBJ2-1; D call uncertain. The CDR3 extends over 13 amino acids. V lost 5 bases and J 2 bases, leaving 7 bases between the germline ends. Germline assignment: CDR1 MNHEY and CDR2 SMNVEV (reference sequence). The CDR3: CASSPATYNEQFF. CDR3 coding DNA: TGTGCCAGCAGTCCCGCGACCTACAATGAGCAGTTCTTC.

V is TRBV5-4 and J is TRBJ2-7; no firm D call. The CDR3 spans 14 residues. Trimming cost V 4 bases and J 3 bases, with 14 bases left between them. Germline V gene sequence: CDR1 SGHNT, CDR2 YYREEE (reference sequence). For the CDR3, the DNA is TGTGCCAGCAGCGTATCAGGATCTATCTACGAGCAGTACTTC. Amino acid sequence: CASSVSGSIYEQYF.

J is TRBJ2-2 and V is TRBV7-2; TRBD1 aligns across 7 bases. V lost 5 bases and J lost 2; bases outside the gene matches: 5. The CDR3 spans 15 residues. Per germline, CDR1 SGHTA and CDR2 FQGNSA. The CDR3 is CASSSRQGNTGELFF. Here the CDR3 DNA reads TGTGCCAGCAGCAGTCGACAGGGTAACACCGGGGAGCTGTTTTTT.

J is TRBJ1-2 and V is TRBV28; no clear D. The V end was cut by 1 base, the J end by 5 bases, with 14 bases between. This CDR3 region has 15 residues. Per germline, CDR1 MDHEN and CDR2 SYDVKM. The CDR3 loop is CASSLSGSGNYGYTF. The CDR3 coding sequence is TGTGCCAGCAGTTTATCTGGGTCGGGGAATTATGGCTACACCTTC.

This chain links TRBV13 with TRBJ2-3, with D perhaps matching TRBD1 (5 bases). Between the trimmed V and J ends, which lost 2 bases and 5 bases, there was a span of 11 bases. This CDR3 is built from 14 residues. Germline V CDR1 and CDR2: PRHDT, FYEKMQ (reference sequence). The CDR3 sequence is CASSLSRREDTQYF. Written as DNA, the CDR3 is TGTGCCAGCAGCTTAAGTCGCAGGGAAGATACGCAGTATTTT.

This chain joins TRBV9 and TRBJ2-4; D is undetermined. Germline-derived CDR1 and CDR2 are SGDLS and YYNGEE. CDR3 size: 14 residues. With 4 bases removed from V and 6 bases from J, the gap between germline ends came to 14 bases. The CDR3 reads CASSSLGVGNIQYF. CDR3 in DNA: TGTGCCAGCAGCTCCCTAGGTGTCGGAAACATTCAGTACTTC.

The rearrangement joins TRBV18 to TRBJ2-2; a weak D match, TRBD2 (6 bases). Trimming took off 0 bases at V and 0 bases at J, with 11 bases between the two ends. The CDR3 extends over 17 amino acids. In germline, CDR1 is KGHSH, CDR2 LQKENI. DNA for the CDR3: TGTGCCAGCTCACCACCCTCACGGGGGACGAACACCGGGGAGCTGTTTTTT. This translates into CASSPPSRGTNTGELFF.

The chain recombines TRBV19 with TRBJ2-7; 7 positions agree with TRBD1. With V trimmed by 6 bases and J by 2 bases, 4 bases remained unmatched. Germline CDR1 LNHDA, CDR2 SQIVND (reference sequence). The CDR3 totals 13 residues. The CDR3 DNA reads TGTGCCAGTAGCAGACAGGGAACCTACGAGCAGTACTTC. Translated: CASSRQGTYEQYF.

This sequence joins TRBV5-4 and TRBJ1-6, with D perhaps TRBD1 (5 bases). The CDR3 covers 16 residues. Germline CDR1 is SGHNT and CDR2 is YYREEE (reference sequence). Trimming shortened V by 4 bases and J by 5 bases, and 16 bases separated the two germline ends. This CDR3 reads CASSAGRGGNNSPLHF. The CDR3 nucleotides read TGTGCCAGCAGCGCGGGTAGGGGAGGGAATAATTCACCCCTCCACTTT.

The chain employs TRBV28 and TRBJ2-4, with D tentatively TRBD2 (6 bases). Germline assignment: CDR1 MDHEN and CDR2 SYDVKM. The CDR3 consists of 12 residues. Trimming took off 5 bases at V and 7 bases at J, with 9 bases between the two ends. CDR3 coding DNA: TGTGCCAGCAGTACCACTAGCAACATTCAGTACTTC. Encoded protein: CASSTTSNIQYF. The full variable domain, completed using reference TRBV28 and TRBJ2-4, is DVKVTQSSRYLVKRTGEKVFLECVQDMDHENMFWYRQDPGLGLRLIYFSYDVKMKEKGDIPEGYSVSREKKERFSLILESASTNQTSMYLCASSTTSNIQYFGAGTRLSVL.

The CDR3 is CASSQGGQGLGYGYTF. The CDR3 DNA sequence: TGCGCCAGCAGCCAAGGAGGTCAGGGGTTGGGCTATGGCTACACCTTC. This chain links TRBV4-3 with TRBJ1-2, with a possible D match to TRBD1 (6 bases). V was pared by 1 base and J by 4 bases, with 16 bases between. CDR1 is LGHNA and CDR2 is YSLEER in the germline V gene. The CDR3 is 16 residues long.

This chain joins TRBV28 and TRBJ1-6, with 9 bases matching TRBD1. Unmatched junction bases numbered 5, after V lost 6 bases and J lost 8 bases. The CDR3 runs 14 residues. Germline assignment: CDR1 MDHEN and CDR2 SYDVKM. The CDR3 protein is CASSWGQGYSPLHF. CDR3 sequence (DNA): TGTGCCAGCAGCTGGGGACAGGGTTATTCACCCCTCCACTTT.

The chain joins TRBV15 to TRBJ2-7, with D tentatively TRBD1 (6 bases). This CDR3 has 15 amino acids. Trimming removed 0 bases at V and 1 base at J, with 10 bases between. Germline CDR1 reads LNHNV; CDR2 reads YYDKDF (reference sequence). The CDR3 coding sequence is TGTGCCACCAGCAGAGAAACAGGGAATTCCTACGAGCAGTACTTC. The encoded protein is CATSRETGNSYEQYF.